Listed below are T cell receptor beta chains from one sample, sequenced in a study of blood T cell repertoires in COVID-19. Data came from immunoSEQ multiplex PCR; TCRdb stores just in-frame clones and leaves some out. The repertoire holds 250,000 to 300,000 clones, with about 89% as singletons. Sequences were obtained from peripheral blood. These receptor sequences come from a woman in her twenties or thirties with COVID-19, enrolled during active disease. Both conserved end residues are part of each CDR3. D genes are given only for firm matches. Rows give clone size only sometimes, using once, few, many, or a class for an expanded clone.

j_gene: TRBJ1-4; v_gene: TRBV3-1/TRBV3-2; abundance: NA; d_gene: NA; CDR3aa: CASSQSEKLFF; CDR3nt: TGTGCCAGCAGCCAAAGCGAAAAACTGTTTTTT
j_gene: TRBJ2-1; v_gene: TRBV9; abundance: once; d_gene: TRBD1; CDR3aa: CASSALPGQLYSSYNEQFF; CDR3nt: TGTGCCAGCAGCGCCCTACCGGGACAGCTCTACAGCTCCTACAATGAGCAGTTCTTC
j_gene: TRBJ2-3; v_gene: TRBV4-1; abundance: NA; d_gene: TRBD2; CDR3aa: CASSQGLAGLVDTQYF; CDR3nt: TGCGCCAGCAGCCAGGGACTAGCGGGACTGGTAGATACGCAGTATTTT
j_gene: TRBJ2-2; v_gene: TRBV11-2; abundance: NA; d_gene: TRBD1; CDR3aa: CASSRDRGATGELFF; CDR3nt: TGTGCCAGCAGCCGGGACAGGGGGGCCACCGGGGAGCTGTTTTTT
j_gene: TRBJ1-5; v_gene: TRBV11-3; abundance: few; d_gene: NA; CDR3aa: CASSLPYSDSNQPQHF; CDR3nt: TGTGCCAGCAGCTTACCCTACAGTGATAGCAATCAGCCCCAGCATTTT
j_gene: TRBJ2-3; v_gene: TRBV14; abundance: NA; d_gene: TRBD2; CDR3aa: CASSQHLGLGTDTQYF; CDR3nt: TGTGCCAGCAGCCAACACCTTGGACTAGGCACAGATACGCAGTATTTT
j_gene: TRBJ1-2; v_gene: TRBV11-2; abundance: NA; d_gene: TRBD1; CDR3aa: CASSLGQGTQGGYTF; CDR3nt: TGTGCCAGCAGCTTAGGACAGGGGACCCAAGGAGGCTACACCTTC
j_gene: TRBJ1-2; v_gene: TRBV18; abundance: NA; d_gene: TRBD1; CDR3aa: CASSPPTGKLYGYTF; CDR3nt: TGTGCCAGCTCACCACCGACAGGGAAGTTATATGGCTACACCTTC
j_gene: TRBJ1-1; v_gene: TRBV5-5; abundance: NA; d_gene: NA; CDR3aa: CASSFTGDTEAFF; CDR3nt: TGTGCCAGCAGCTTCACGGGGGACACTGAAGCTTTCTTT
j_gene: TRBJ2-5; v_gene: TRBV11-2; abundance: NA; d_gene: TRBD2; CDR3aa: CASSLGVVPLAGENETQYF; CDR3nt: TGTGCCAGCAGCTTAGGAGTTGTCCCCCTAGCGGGAGAAAATGAGACCCAGTACTTC
j_gene: TRBJ2-7; v_gene: TRBV11-2; abundance: once; d_gene: NA; CDR3aa: CASSLMYRAYYEQYF; CDR3nt: TGTGCCAGCAGCTTAATGTACAGAGCCTACTACGAGCAGTACTTC
j_gene: TRBJ1-6; v_gene: TRBV7-9; abundance: once; d_gene: NA; CDR3aa: CASSLFQGYSPLHF; CDR3nt: TGTGCCAGCAGCTTATTTCAGGGGTATTCACCCCTCCACTTT
j_gene: TRBJ2-7; v_gene: TRBV12-3/TRBV12-4; abundance: NA; d_gene: NA; CDR3aa: CASTHIAGEQYF; CDR3nt: TGTGCCAGCACCCACATCGCGGGGGAGCAGTACTTC
j_gene: TRBJ1-6; v_gene: TRBV6-1; abundance: NA; d_gene: NA; CDR3aa: CASSEFGAINSPLHF; CDR3nt: TGTGCCAGCAGTGAGTTTGGGGCGATTAATTCACCCCTCCACTTT
j_gene: TRBJ2-3; v_gene: TRBV5-1; abundance: NA; d_gene: TRBD2; CDR3aa: CASLRLAGEDTQYF; CDR3nt: TGCGCCAGCCTCCGACTAGCGGGAGAAGATACGCAGTATTTT
j_gene: TRBJ1-5; v_gene: TRBV12-2; abundance: NA; d_gene: NA; CDR3aa: CASRLQGALNQPQHF; CDR3nt: TGTGCAAGTCGCTTACAGGGGGCGCTGAATCAGCCCCAGCATTTT
j_gene: TRBJ1-6; v_gene: TRBV2; abundance: once; d_gene: NA; CDR3aa: CASSEDLSRQSLDSPLHF; CDR3nt: TGTGCCAGCAGTGAAGATTTATCCCGACAATCTCTCGATTCACCCCTCCACTTT
j_gene: TRBJ1-4; v_gene: TRBV19; abundance: NA; d_gene: NA; CDR3aa: CASSILSTGRPTNEKLFF; CDR3nt: TGTGCCAGTAGTATCCTTTCGACAGGCCGCCCGACTAATGAAAAACTGTTTTTT
j_gene: TRBJ1-2; v_gene: TRBV15; abundance: NA; d_gene: NA; CDR3aa: CATGLARRHGYTF; CDR3nt: TGTGCCACCGGACTCGCGAGGCGACATGGCTACACCTTC
j_gene: TRBJ1-4; v_gene: TRBV12-5; abundance: NA; d_gene: NA; CDR3aa: CASGLTTQISTNEKLFF; CDR3nt: TGTGCTAGTGGTCTGACTACGCAGATCTCAACTAATGAAAAACTGTTTTTT
j_gene: TRBJ2-1; v_gene: TRBV3-1/TRBV3-2; abundance: NA; d_gene: NA; CDR3aa: CASSQVEVRSSYNEQFF; CDR3nt: TGTGCCAGCAGCCAAGTCGAGGTCCGTAGCTCCTACAATGAGCAGTTCTTC
j_gene: TRBJ2-3; v_gene: TRBV6-2/TRBV6-3; abundance: once; d_gene: NA; CDR3aa: CASSARSGSTDTQYF; CDR3nt: TGTGCCAGCAGTGCCCGAAGCGGTAGCACAGATACGCAGTATTTT
j_gene: TRBJ2-3; v_gene: TRBV9; abundance: once; d_gene: TRBD1; CDR3aa: CASSPRTGLMGTDTQYF; CDR3nt: TGTGCCAGCAGCCCACGGACAGGTTTAATGGGCACAGATACGCAGTATTTT
j_gene: TRBJ2-1; v_gene: TRBV7-9; abundance: NA; d_gene: TRBD2; CDR3aa: CASSPGLAGGNEQFF; CDR3nt: TGTGCCAGCAGCCCGGGACTAGCGGGAGGCAATGAGCAGTTCTTC
j_gene: TRBJ1-2; v_gene: TRBV2; abundance: NA; d_gene: TRBD1; CDR3aa: CASSEAGRGHGYTF; CDR3nt: TGTGCCAGCAGTGAAGCTGGCAGGGGGCATGGCTACACCTTC
j_gene: TRBJ1-5; v_gene: TRBV28; abundance: NA; d_gene: NA; CDR3aa: CASSAKDSSNQPQHF; CDR3nt: TGTGCCAGCAGCGCGAAGGACAGTAGCAATCAGCCCCAGCATTTT
j_gene: TRBJ1-1; v_gene: TRBV19; abundance: once; d_gene: NA; CDR3aa: CASGQGGYTEAFF; CDR3nt: TGTGCCAGTGGGCAGGGTGGGTACACTGAAGCTTTCTTT
j_gene: TRBJ2-3; v_gene: TRBV12-5; abundance: NA; d_gene: TRBD2; CDR3aa: CASGLAGGTDTQYF; CDR3nt: TGTGCTAGTGGACTAGCGGGAGGCACAGATACGCAGTATTTT